The next 16 T cell receptor beta chains were all read from a single sample in a study of cytomegalovirus exposure and HLA in healthy donors. Primers for the PCR totalled 60 Vbeta and 13 Jbeta. Measured with immunoSEQ multiplex PCR; TCRdb has only the in-frame clones, and not every one. The sample carries about 120,000 clones, over 75% recorded once. Sequencing was done on a sample of PBMCs. Receptors originate from a man aged 35 to 55 in good health and CMV-seronegative.

In its sample, this clone was seen once. V is TRBV28 and J is TRBJ2-3; no reliable D call. The V gene's germline CDR1 is MDHEN and CDR2 SYDVKM. V was clipped by 6 bases and J by 1 base, with 14 bases between them. The CDR3 is 15 amino acids. CDR3 sequence (DNA): TGTGCCAGCAGCCCGGAATTACGGGGCACAGATACGCAGTATTTT. Protein sequence: CASSPELRGTDTQYF.

This clone appeared a few times. This sequence joins TRBV5-1 and TRBJ2-6; D might be TRBD1 (5 bases). In germline, CDR1 is SGHRS, CDR2 YFSETQ. V dropped 4 bases and J dropped 0 bases, with 8 bases sitting between them. This CDR3 contains 15 residues. CDR3 amino acids: CASSLQASGANVLTF. CDR3 coding DNA: TGCGCCAGCAGCCTACAGGCCTCTGGGGCCAACGTCCTGACTTTC.

The chain couples TRBV5-6 to TRBJ1-2; TRBD1 might be the D (5 bases). V lost 4 bases and J lost 6, with 13 bases in between. Germline V gives CDR1 SGHDT, CDR2 YYEEEE. CDR3 size: 13 residues. CDR3 bases: TGTGCCAGCAGCACCGGACATTTTCATGGCTACACCTTC. Translated, it gives CASSTGHFHGYTF.

The chain carries TRBV27 and TRBJ1-2, with D tentatively TRBD1 (5 bases). Germline V CDR1 and CDR2: MNHEY, SMNVEV (reference sequence). The germline V and J ends were trimmed by 3 bases and 5 bases, with 16 bases remaining between them. The CDR3 length is 15 residues. CDR3 in amino acids: CASSLGFGQPYGYTF. As DNA, the CDR3 is TGTGCCAGCAGTTTGGGGTTCGGACAACCATATGGCTACACCTTC.

The V and J genes are TRBV19 and TRBJ1-5; no reliable D call. The CDR3 consists of 16 residues. CDR1 and CDR2 from the germline V gene are LNHDA and SQIVND (reference sequence). V was clipped by 4 bases and J by 7 bases, with 20 bases between them. The CDR3 loop is CASSTAGGGLGQPQHF. CDR3 bases: TGTGCCAGTAGTACCGCGGGAGGCGGGCTGGGGCAGCCCCAGCATTTT. Drawing the rest from reference TRBV19 and TRBJ1-5, the complete variable domain is DGGITQSPKYLFRKEGQNVTLSCEQNLNHDAMYWYRQDPGQGLRLIYYSQIVNDFQKGDIAEGYSVSREKKESFPLTVTSAQKNPTAFYLCASSTAGGGLGQPQHFGDGTRLSIL.

V gene TRBV7-3 combines with J gene TRBJ1-1; a weak D match, TRBD1 (5 bases). The CDR3 runs to 13 residues. CDR1 is SGHTA, CDR2 FQGTGA, per germline. V was pared by 5 bases and J by 2 bases, with 9 bases between. CDR3 protein: CASSVGPNTEAFF. CDR3 sequence (DNA): TGTGCCAGCAGCGTGGGGCCTAACACTGAAGCTTTCTTT.

The V call is TRBV18, the J call TRBJ2-3; 7 positions agree with TRBD1. The CDR3 is 16 residues long. Germline assignment: CDR1 KGHSH and CDR2 LQKENI. V lost 0 bases to trimming and J lost 0 bases; unmatched junction nucleotides: 3. CDR3 protein: CASSPPRQGSTDTQYF. The CDR3 DNA follows: TGTGCCAGCTCACCACCCCGACAGGGAAGCACAGATACGCAGTATTTT. Using reference TRBV18 and TRBJ2-3 for the parts outside the CDR3, the full variable domain is NAGVMQNPRHLVRRRGQEARLRCSPMKGHSHVYWYRQLPEEGLKFMVYLQKENIIDESGMPKERFSAEFPKEGPSILRIQQVVRGDSAAYFCASSPPRQGSTDTQYFGPGTRLTVL.

The V call is TRBV7-3, the J call TRBJ2-1, with 14 bases aligning to TRBD2. The CDR3 consists of 15 residues. The germline gives CDR1 SGHTA, CDR2 FQGTGA. V gave up 5 bases and J gave up 7 bases; unmatched junction bases: 4. CDR3 protein: CASSGGLAGVNEQFF. The CDR3 DNA sequence: TGTGCCAGCAGCGGGGGACTAGCGGGAGTAAATGAGCAGTTCTTC.

The rearrangement uses TRBV2 and TRBJ2-6; TRBD2 aligns across 14 bases. The CDR3 covers 19 residues. Trimming took 6 bases from V and 0 from J; bases not matched to a gene: 7. From germline, CDR1 is SNHLY and CDR2 FYNNEI. This chain's CDR3 is CASSPRLAGGPSGANVLTF. CDR3 bases: TGTGCCAGCAGCCCCCGACTAGCGGGGGGGCCCTCTGGGGCCAACGTCCTGACTTTC. The whole variable domain, filled in from reference TRBV2 and TRBJ2-6, reads EPEVTQTPSHQVTQMGQEVILRCVPISNHLYFYWYRQILGQKVEFLVSFYNNEISEKSEIFDDQFSVERPDGSNFTLKIRSTKLEDSAMYFCASSPRLAGGPSGANVLTFGAGSRLTVL.

V gene TRBV19 combines with J gene TRBJ1-1; tentative D call: TRBD1 (5 bases). CDR1 and CDR2 from the germline V gene are LNHDA and SQIVND (reference sequence). With 5 bases removed from V and 6 bases from J, the gap between germline ends came to 19 bases. The CDR3 is 15 residues long. The CDR3 reads CASSLWGVTGAEAFF. CDR3 in DNA: TGTGCCAGTAGTCTCTGGGGGGTCACGGGGGCTGAAGCTTTCTTT.

The rearrangement links TRBV2 to TRBJ1-4; perhaps TRBD1 as D (5 bases). The CDR3 has 14 residues. V was shortened by 7 bases and J by 7 bases, with 16 bases between the two germline ends. The V gene's germline CDR1 is SNHLY and CDR2 FYNNEI. DNA of the CDR3: TGTGCCAGCACTTTCGGGACGGGGGGTGAAAAACTGTTTTTT. It codes for CASTFGTGGEKLFF.

The chain has TRBV30 and TRBJ1-2, with D tentatively TRBD1 (5 bases). Germline CDR1 and CDR2: GTSNPN and SVGIG (reference sequence). There are 14 residues in the CDR3. With 0 bases removed from V and 2 bases from J, the gap between germline ends came to 10 bases. The DNA of the CDR3 is TGTGCCTGGAGTGTAATGGGGGGGAACTATGGCTACACCTTC. Its translation: CAWSVMGGNYGYTF. Full variable domain (remainder filled in from reference TRBV30 and TRBJ1-2): SQTIHQWPATLVQPVGSPLSLECTVEGTSNPNLYWYRQAAGRGLQLLFYSVGIGQISSEVPQNLSASRPQDRQFILSSKKLLLSDSGFYLCAWSVMGGNYGYTFGSGTRLTVV.

This clone was counted a few times. The chain links TRBV7-9 to TRBJ2-1; 10 nucleotides match TRBD2. The ends lost 1 base at V and 8 bases at J; junction bases unmatched: 8. From germline, CDR1 is SEHNR and CDR2 FQNEAQ (reference sequence). The CDR3 loop spans 16 amino acids. The CDR3 protein is CASSLVALAGLDEQFF. The CDR3 DNA follows: TGTGCCAGCAGCTTAGTTGCACTAGCGGGGCTAGATGAGCAGTTCTTC.

This chain links TRBV2 with TRBJ2-1; TRBD2 matches 12 bases. The CDR3 sequence is 16 residues long. Germline V gives CDR1 SNHLY, CDR2 FYNNEI. After removal of 4 bases from V and 1 base from J, the junction contained 2 bases not matched to a gene. CDR3 loop: CASSGGLAGSYNEQFF. The CDR3 bases are TGTGCCAGCAGTGGGGGACTAGCGGGTTCCTACAATGAGCAGTTCTTC.

J is TRBJ2-7 and V is TRBV28; 11 bases map to TRBD2. The CDR3 covers 15 residues. Germline-derived CDR1 and CDR2 are MDHEN and SYDVKM. Trimming took 10 bases from V and 2 from J; bases not matched to a gene: 10. CDR3 in DNA: TGTGCCACCACTAAGACTAGCGGGATCCCCTACGAGCAGTACTTC. Its protein is CATTKTSGIPYEQYF.

This chain joins TRBV7-8 and TRBJ2-7; D possibly corresponds to TRBD1 (6 bases). In germline, CDR1 is SGHVS, CDR2 FQNEAQ. This CDR3 contains 15 residues. The germline V and J ends were trimmed by 6 bases and 2 bases, with 17 bases remaining between them. Here the CDR3 reads CASSQNPGQTYEQYF. The CDR3 bases are TGTGCCAGCAGTCAAAACCCGGGACAAACCTACGAGCAGTACTTC.